These T cell receptor beta chains were read from a single sample in a study of T-cell memory formation after mild COVID-19. MiXCR, applied by TCRdb to the 5' RACE reads, yields one record per CDR3 protein. There are roughly 560,000 distinct CDR3 sequences in the sample; roughly 20% occur only once, and approximately 13% lies in the top ten. The sequenced sample was PBMCs or a T cell subset sorted from them (not recorded which). The receptors stem from an adult woman who had mild COVID-19 (a few samples of this study predate the infection). Cell type and time point are not known. CDR3s include the opening cysteine and the closing phenylalanine or tryptophan. The order of the fields is V gene, J gene, D gene, clone size, CDR3 protein. D genes are given only for firm matches. Some rows mark clone size as missing; the rest say once, few, many or name a class of expanded clone.

v_gene: TRBV4-3; j_gene: TRBJ2-1; d_gene: .; abundance: few; CDR3aa: CASSRRGRSGHNEQFF
v_gene: TRBV6-6; j_gene: TRBJ2-7; d_gene: .; abundance: .; CDR3aa: CASRSQTGFSYEQYF
v_gene: TRBV5-1; j_gene: TRBJ1-5; d_gene: .; abundance: few; CDR3aa: CASSFEGRQPQHF
v_gene: TRBV25-1; j_gene: TRBJ2-7; d_gene: TRBD1; abundance: .; CDR3aa: CASSEAGTGGEQYF
v_gene: TRBV7-3; j_gene: TRBJ2-5; d_gene: TRBD2; abundance: few; CDR3aa: CASSFLAGGLGTQYF
v_gene: TRBV6-5; j_gene: TRBJ2-3; d_gene: .; abundance: .; CDR3aa: CASSSRRAPVDTQYF
v_gene: TRBV4-3; j_gene: TRBJ1-1; d_gene: .; abundance: .; CDR3aa: CASSKVLGDGWMNTEAFF
v_gene: TRBV4-1; j_gene: TRBJ2-1; d_gene: .; abundance: .; CDR3aa: CASSQSLAAWGAYNEQFF
v_gene: TRBV24-1; j_gene: TRBJ2-1; d_gene: .; abundance: few; CDR3aa: CATSDPLRRSRNEQFF
v_gene: TRBV6-2/TRBV6-3; j_gene: TRBJ2-7; d_gene: .; abundance: few; CDR3aa: CASSFSEGPYEQYF
v_gene: TRBV7-9; j_gene: TRBJ2-3; d_gene: .; abundance: once; CDR3aa: CASSLAGRLQGDTQYF
v_gene: TRBV6-2/TRBV6-3; j_gene: TRBJ1-5; d_gene: .; abundance: .; CDR3aa: CASHREANQPQHF
v_gene: TRBV7-6; j_gene: TRBJ2-2; d_gene: .; abundance: .; CDR3aa: CASTAGSGTGELFF
v_gene: TRBV5-6; j_gene: TRBJ1-2; d_gene: .; abundance: few; CDR3aa: CASSLIVPYGYTF
v_gene: TRBV7-2; j_gene: TRBJ1-2; d_gene: .; abundance: .; CDR3aa: CASGPVGYGYTF
v_gene: TRBV6-5; j_gene: TRBJ2-7; d_gene: TRBD1; abundance: few; CDR3aa: CASSGWDRAYEQYF
v_gene: TRBV5-4; j_gene: TRBJ1-1; d_gene: .; abundance: few; CDR3aa: CASSAGTPMMNTEAFF